This T cell receptor beta chain was sequenced for a study of shared clonotypes between healthy human individuals. Whole-study results and caveats: Roughly 5.3% of naive CD4 clonotypes were common to a handful of donors.

Germline V CDR1 and CDR2: SGHTA, FQGTGA. The CDR3 is 15 residues long. J was trimmed by 8 bases and V by 8 bases; bases with no gene match: 14. Concerning this clone: Its cognate antigen is unknown.

For each subset, genomic DNA was distributed in equal portions over several immunoSEQ plates. Libraries were prepared by immunoSEQ multiplex PCR; TCRdb keeps only in-frame clonotypes and omits some of them. Among approximately 1,500,000 clones listed, roughly 95% were seen once. Sequenced sample: naive CD4+ T cells sorted from blood. Subset reported: CD45RA+ positively selected. The chain combines TRBV7-3 with TRBJ1-2, with 10 bases matching TRBD1. This receptor was taken from a man in his thirties or forties in good health. The CDR3 coding sequence is TGTGCCAGCGGATTGACAGGGGGCGCGGGAGGCGGCTACACCTTC. As protein: CASGLTGGAGGGYTF. Full variable domain (remainder filled in from reference TRBV7-3 and TRBJ1-2): GAGVSQTPSNKVTEKGKYVELRCDPISGHTALYWYRQSLGQGPEFLIYFQGTGAADDSGLPNDRFFAVRPEGSVSTLKIQRTERGDSAVYLCASGLTGGAGGGYTFGSGTRLTVV.